Below are 27 T cell receptor beta chains sequenced from a single sample in a study of blood T cell repertoires in COVID-19. The table came from immunoSEQ multiplex PCR; TCRdb's copy has only in-frame clones and leaves some out. There are 100,000 to 140,000 clones in the sample; roughly 83% occur only once, and approximately 4% lies in the top ten. Sequencing was carried out using peripheral blood. These receptors were obtained from a human donor in a cohort sampled during active COVID-19.

The rearrangement links TRBV6-4 to TRBJ1-5; D is perhaps TRBD1 (6 bases). With 6 bases removed from V and 4 bases from J, the gap between germline ends came to 13 bases. This CDR3 is built from 14 residues. Germline CDR1 MRHNA, CDR2 SNTAGT. The CDR3 is CASSPQGINQPQHF. Here the CDR3 DNA reads TGTGCCAGCAGCCCACAGGGAATTAATCAGCCCCAGCATTTT.

The gene calls are TRBV10-3 and TRBJ1-2; 7 bases line up with TRBD1. Germline V gene data show CDR1 as ENHRY and CDR2 as SYGVKD. The J segment lost 3 bases and the V segment lost 6 bases, leaving 7 bases of the junction unmatched. The CDR3 contains 14 residues. The chain's CDR3 is CAISLGQSDYGYTF. As DNA, the CDR3 is TGTGCCATCAGCTTGGGACAGTCTGACTATGGCTACACCTTC.

As concerns this clone: This sample includes further DNA sequences coding for the same CDR3. The chain carries TRBV29-1 and TRBJ1-3; 7 bases line up with TRBD1. Germline CDR1 SQVTM, CDR2 ANQGSEA. Trimming removed 5 bases from V and 4 bases from J; junction bases left unmatched: 5. This CDR3 is built from 13 residues. CDR3 DNA: TGCAGCGTTCGACAGGGCGGCGGAAACACCATATATTTT. Its translation: CSVRQGGGNTIYF.

This clone turned up a few times. The gene calls are TRBV7-3 and TRBJ2-1; 11 bases line up with TRBD2. The CDR3 loop spans 15 amino acids. Per germline, CDR1 SGHTA and CDR2 FQGTGA. J gave up 4 bases and V 5 bases, and 4 bases lay outside the gene matches. CDR3 protein: CASSRGTSGYNEQFF. In DNA form, the CDR3 reads TGTGCCAGCAGCCGGGGGACTAGCGGTTACAATGAGCAGTTCTTC.

The chain is built from TRBV6-2 or TRBV6-3 and TRBJ2-3; no firm D call. The germline gives CDR1 MNHEY, CDR2 SVGEGT. This CDR3 contains 14 residues. V lost 0 bases and J 3 bases, leaving 7 bases between the germline ends. The chain's CDR3 is CASSYSAGTDTQYF. The DNA of the CDR3 is TGTGCCAGCAGTTACTCAGCCGGGACAGATACGCAGTATTTT.

This chain connects TRBV21-1 to TRBJ2-1; the table calls TRBD2, which could not be checked here. TRBV21-1 is a pseudogene locus. This CDR3 comprises 15 residues. CDR3: CASSNEEETYNEQFF. CDR3 bases: TGTGCCAGCAGCAACGAAGAGGAGACCTACAATGAGCAGTTCTTC.

V is TRBV3-1 (or the pseudogene TRBV3-2) and J is TRBJ2-7; TRBD2 agrees at 8 bases. The CDR3 contains 16 residues. The V gene end was trimmed by 0 bases and the J gene end by 2 bases; junction bases not matched to a gene: 6. CDR1 is LGHDT, CDR2 YNNKEL, per germline (reference sequence). The CDR3 region has the DNA TGTGCCAGCAGCCAAGATCTAACTAGCGGTGCCTACGAGCAGTACTTC. Translated: CASSQDLTSGAYEQYF.

The chain employs TRBV7-9 and TRBJ2-3, with D perhaps TRBD1 (6 bases). The length of the CDR3 is 16 residues. The V and J ends lost 0 bases and 1 base respectively, with 11 bases between them. The germline gives CDR1 SEHNR, CDR2 FQNEAQ (reference sequence). The CDR3 bases are TGTGCCAGCAGCTTAGCCGGCGCAGGGGGCACAGATACGCAGTATTTT. Translating it yields CASSLAGAGGTDTQYF.

The J gene is TRBJ2-7, the V gene TRBV10-1; 9 nucleotides line up with TRBD2. Germline-derived CDR1 and CDR2 are WNHNN and SYGVQD (reference sequence). The CDR3 totals 15 residues. The junction had 8 bases not matched to a gene; V was cut back by 6 bases and J by 2 bases. The CDR3 DNA reads TGCGCCAGCAGAAACAGGTGCGGGGGGGCCTACGAGCAGTACGTC. Amino acids: CASRNRCGGAYEQYV.

J is TRBJ1-1 and V is TRBV7-2; tentative D call: TRBD1 (5 bases). V shed 4 bases and J shed 1 base, with 10 bases lying between them. CDR3 length: 14 residues. Germline V CDR1 and CDR2: SGHTA, FQGNSA. In DNA, the CDR3 is TGTGCCAGCAGCTCAGGGAACGGGAACACTGAAGCTTTCTTT. As protein: CASSSGNGNTEAFF.

The chain carries TRBV27 and TRBJ1-1, with D maybe TRBD1 (5 bases). Deletions cut 6 bases from V and 1 base from J, with 12 bases between. CDR3 length equals 14 residues. Germline lookup yields CDR1 MNHEY and CDR2 SMNVEV (reference sequence). CDR3 loop: CASRPSDTNTEAFF. In DNA form, the CDR3 reads TGTGCCAGCAGGCCGTCGGACACGAACACTGAAGCTTTCTTT.

The V call is TRBV5-4, the J call TRBJ2-7, with TRBD2 matching 12 bases. The CDR3 contains 15 residues. With 3 bases clipped from V and 6 bases from J, the junction kept 7 bases outside the gene matches. Per germline, CDR1 SGHNT and CDR2 YYREEE (reference sequence). CDR3 DNA: TGTGCCAGCAGCTCCGGACTAGCGGGAAGTAGCGAGCAGTACGTC. It yields the protein CASSSGLAGSSEQYV.

The chain couples TRBV4-2 to TRBJ2-1, with D maybe TRBD2 (6 bases). With 1 base removed from V and 0 bases from J, the gap between germline ends came to 13 bases. Germline-derived CDR1 and CDR2 are LGHNA and YNFKEQ. This CDR3 comprises 17 residues. The CDR3 sequence is CASSQVPSGGSYNEQFF. The CDR3 DNA reads TGTGCCAGCAGCCAAGTACCATCCGGGGGCTCCTACAATGAGCAGTTCTTC.

CDR3 residues: CASSQGGLDLDTQYF. The CDR3, as DNA: TGTGCCAGCAGCCAAGGGGGACTAGATCTAGATACGCAGTATTTT. The chain employs TRBV3-1 (or the pseudogene TRBV3-2) and TRBJ2-3; 8 bases fit TRBD2. The CDR3 runs to 15 residues. The V and J ends lost 1 base and 5 bases, in that order; junction bases with no gene match: 5. The germline V gene has CDR1 LGHDT and CDR2 YNNKEL (reference sequence).

The chain combines TRBV12-3 or TRBV12-4 with TRBJ1-1, with a tentative D call TRBD1 (5 bases). The CDR3 consists of 13 residues. V shed 10 bases and J shed 5 bases, with 17 bases lying between them. The CDR3 loop is CATQRQGRTEAFF. The DNA for the CDR3 is TGTGCCACACAAAGGCAGGGTCGTACTGAAGCTTTCTTT.

CDR3 amino acids: CASSPRFNNSPLHF. CDR3 nucleotide sequence: TGTGCCAGCAGTCCGAGGTTCAATAATTCACCCCTCCACTTT. The V and J genes are TRBV27 and TRBJ1-6; D uncertain. Trimming took 5 bases from V and 5 from J, leaving 10 bases between them. CDR1 MNHEY and CDR2 SMNVEV come from the germline V gene (reference sequence). This CDR3 comprises 14 residues.

The chain couples TRBV25-1 to TRBJ2-7; D is possibly TRBD1 (6 bases). V was cut by 6 bases and J by 3 bases, with 9 bases left in between. This CDR3 contains 12 residues. CDR1 and CDR2 (germline): MGHDK, SYGVNS. CDR3 DNA: TGTGCCAGCAGCGGGACACTCTACGAGCAGTACTTC. It translates to CASSGTLYEQYF.

The genes are TRBV18 and TRBJ2-7; 7 positions agree with TRBD1. This CDR3 is 15 amino acids long. J gave up 0 bases and V 2 bases, and 4 bases lay outside the gene matches. CDR1 and CDR2 from the germline V gene are KGHSH and LQKENI. CDR3 residues: CASSPRGTASYEQYF. The CDR3 DNA reads TGTGCCAGCTCACCAAGGGGGACAGCCTCCTACGAGCAGTACTTC.

V usage is TRBV25-1 and J usage is TRBJ1-2, with TRBD1 as a possible D gene (6 bases). The CDR3 runs 16 residues. CDR1 and CDR2 (germline): MGHDK, SYGVNS. The V gene lost 3 bases and the J gene lost 0 bases, with 14 bases spanning the gap. The chain's CDR3 is CASSDAGTSTNYGYTF. CDR3 nucleotide sequence: TGTGCCAGCAGTGATGCCGGGACAAGTACTAACTATGGCTACACCTTC.

V and J are TRBV27 and TRBJ1-2; D call uncertain. This CDR3 has 14 amino acids. Trimming took off 4 bases at V and 8 bases at J, with 17 bases between the two ends. Germline values: CDR1 MNHEY, CDR2 SMNVEV (reference sequence). The CDR3 sequence is CASSSKSGMGGYTF. In DNA, the CDR3 is TGTGCCAGCAGTTCAAAGTCGGGAATGGGCGGCTACACCTTC.

The chain links TRBV7-2 to TRBJ2-2; D is perhaps TRBD1 (6 bases). The germline gives CDR1 SGHTA, CDR2 FQGNSA. This CDR3 is 15 amino acids long. The V gene lost 3 bases and the J gene lost 4 bases, with 12 bases spanning the gap. Here the CDR3 DNA reads TGTGCCAGCAGCTTTACACAGGGTAGCACCGGGGAGCTGTTTTTT. It yields the protein CASSFTQGSTGELFF.

The V call is TRBV5-8, the J call TRBJ2-3; TRBD2 aligns across 7 bases. The trim removed 4 bases at V and 3 bases at J, leaving 14 bases unmatched. From germline, CDR1 is SGHTS and CDR2 YDEGEE. The length of the CDR3 is 17 residues. CDR3 bases: TGTGCCAGCAGCCTGATGTTCCTGGGGAGGGCAACAGATACGCAGTATTTT. Its translation is CASSLMFLGRATDTQYF. Using reference TRBV5-8 and TRBJ2-3 for the parts outside the CDR3, the full variable domain is EAGVTQSPTHLIKTRGQQATLRCSPISGHTSVYWYQQALGLGLQFLLWYDEGEERNRGNFPPRFSGRQFPNYSSELNVNALELEDSALYLCASSLMFLGRATDTQYFGPGTRLTVL.

V usage is TRBV9 and J usage is TRBJ2-7; TRBD1 matches 7 bases. The germline V gene encodes CDR1 SGDLS and CDR2 YYNGEE. The CDR3 runs to 15 residues. Germline trimming cut 3 bases from V and 3 bases from J; bases unmatched to any gene: 9. CDR3 region: CASSADREGYYEQYV. Written as DNA, the CDR3 is TGTGCCAGCAGCGCAGACAGGGAAGGTTACTACGAGCAGTACGTC.

The rearrangement joins TRBV6-5 to TRBJ1-3, with D maybe TRBD1 (6 bases). Germline CDR1 and CDR2: MNHEY and SVGAGI. This CDR3 region has 15 residues. Trimming removed 10 bases at V and 0 bases at J, with 16 bases between. CDR3 sequence reads: CATSIDRSSGNTIYF. For the CDR3, the DNA is TGTGCCACCTCGATTGACAGGAGCTCTGGAAACACCATATATTTT.

The genes are TRBV11-3 and TRBJ2-7; TRBD2 matches at 8 bases. Germline V gene data show CDR1 as SGHNT and CDR2 as YENEEA. The V and J ends lost 4 bases and 9 bases, in that order; junction bases with no gene match: 5. There are 12 residues in the CDR3. The CDR3 region has the DNA TGTGCCAGCAGCTACCCGGGGGGGGTGCAGTACTTC. It yields the protein CASSYPGGVQYF.

CDR3 protein: CASSFSTGELFF. As DNA, the CDR3 is TGTGCCAGCAGTTTTAGCACCGGGGAGCTGTTTTTT. The rearrangement uses TRBV27 and TRBJ2-2; D gene unclear. Trimming stripped 3 bases from V and 4 bases from J, with 3 bases between. This CDR3 is built from 12 residues. Germline V gives CDR1 MNHEY, CDR2 SMNVEV (reference sequence).

The J gene is TRBJ1-1, the V gene TRBV2, with 8 bases aligning to TRBD1. V was clipped by 6 bases and J by 1 base; unmatched bases: 4. The CDR3 runs 14 residues. Germline assignment: CDR1 SNHLY and CDR2 FYNNEI. The CDR3 coding sequence is TGTGCCAGCAGCCACAGGGGGGAGAACACTGAAGCTTTCTTT. Its translation: CASSHRGENTEAFF.